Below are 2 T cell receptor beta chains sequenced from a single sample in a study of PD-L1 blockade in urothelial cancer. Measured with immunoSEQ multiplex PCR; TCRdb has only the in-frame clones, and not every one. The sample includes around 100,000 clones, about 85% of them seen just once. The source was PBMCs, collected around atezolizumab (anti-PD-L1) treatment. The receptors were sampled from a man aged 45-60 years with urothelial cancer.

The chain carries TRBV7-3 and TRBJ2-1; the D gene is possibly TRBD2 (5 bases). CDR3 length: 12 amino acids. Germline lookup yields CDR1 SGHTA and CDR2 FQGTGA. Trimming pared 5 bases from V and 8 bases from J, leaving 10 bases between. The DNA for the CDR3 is TGTGCCAGCAGCCAAGCCGGGGATGAGCAGTTCTTC. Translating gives CASSQAGDEQFF.

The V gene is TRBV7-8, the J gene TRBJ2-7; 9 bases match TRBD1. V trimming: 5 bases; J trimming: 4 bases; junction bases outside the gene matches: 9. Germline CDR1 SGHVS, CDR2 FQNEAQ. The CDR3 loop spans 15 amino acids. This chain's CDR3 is CASSAGTGRDYEQYF. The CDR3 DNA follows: TGTGCCAGCAGCGCCGGGACAGGGCGGGATTACGAGCAGTACTTC.